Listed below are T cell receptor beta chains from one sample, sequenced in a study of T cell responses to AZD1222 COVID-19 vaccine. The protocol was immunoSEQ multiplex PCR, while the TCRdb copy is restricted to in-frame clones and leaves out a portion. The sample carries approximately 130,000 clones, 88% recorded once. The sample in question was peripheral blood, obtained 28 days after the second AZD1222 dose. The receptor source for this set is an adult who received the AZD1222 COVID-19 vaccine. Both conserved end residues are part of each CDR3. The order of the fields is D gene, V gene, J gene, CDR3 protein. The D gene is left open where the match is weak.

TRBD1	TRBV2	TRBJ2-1	CASGDRESLVEQFF
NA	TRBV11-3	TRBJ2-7	CASSLSGGSYEQYF
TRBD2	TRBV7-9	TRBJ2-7	CASSLSGGQSEQYF
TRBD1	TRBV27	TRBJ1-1	CASSSRTGNTEAFF
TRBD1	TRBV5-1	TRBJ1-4	CASSLDRGPEKLFF
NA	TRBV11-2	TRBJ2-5	CASSSSETQYF
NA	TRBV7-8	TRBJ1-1	CASSSQIGGTNTEAFF
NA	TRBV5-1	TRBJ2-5	CASRKDGLGGTQYF
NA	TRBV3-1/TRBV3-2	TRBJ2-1	CASSRSGPSNEQFF
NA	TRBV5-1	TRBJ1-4	CASSFGDPEEKLFF
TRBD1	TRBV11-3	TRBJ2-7	CASSLGGQGSTGEQYF
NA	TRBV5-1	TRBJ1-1	CASSFTGGRTEAFF
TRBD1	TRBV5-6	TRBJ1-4	CASSSGTGDEKLFF
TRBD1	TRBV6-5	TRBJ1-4	CAVRQGPNEKLFF
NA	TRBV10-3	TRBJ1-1	CAISDTRETEAFF
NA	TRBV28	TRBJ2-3	CASSPPGATDTQYF
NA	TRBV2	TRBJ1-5	CASSERRVNQPQHF
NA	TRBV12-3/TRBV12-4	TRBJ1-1	CASSFGTLEAFF
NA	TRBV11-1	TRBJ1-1	CASSLGQNTEAFF
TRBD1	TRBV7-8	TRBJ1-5	CASRAQGARSNQPQHF
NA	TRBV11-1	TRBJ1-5	CASSENSNQPQHF
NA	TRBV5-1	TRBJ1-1	CASSLSTVQETEAFF
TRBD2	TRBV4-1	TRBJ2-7	CASRAGGRSYEQYF
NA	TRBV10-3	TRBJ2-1	CAINRANNEQFF